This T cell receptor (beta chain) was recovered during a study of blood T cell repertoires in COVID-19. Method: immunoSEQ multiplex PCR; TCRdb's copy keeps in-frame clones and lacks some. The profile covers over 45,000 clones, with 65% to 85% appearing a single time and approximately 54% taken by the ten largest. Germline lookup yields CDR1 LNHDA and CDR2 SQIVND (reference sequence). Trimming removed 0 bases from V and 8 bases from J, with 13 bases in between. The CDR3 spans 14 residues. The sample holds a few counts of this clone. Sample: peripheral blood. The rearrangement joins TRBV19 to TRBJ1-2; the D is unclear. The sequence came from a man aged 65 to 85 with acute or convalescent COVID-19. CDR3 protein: CASSIERNSRGYTF. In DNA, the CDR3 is TGTGCCAGTAGTATAGAACGTAATTCGAGGGGCTACACCTTC.